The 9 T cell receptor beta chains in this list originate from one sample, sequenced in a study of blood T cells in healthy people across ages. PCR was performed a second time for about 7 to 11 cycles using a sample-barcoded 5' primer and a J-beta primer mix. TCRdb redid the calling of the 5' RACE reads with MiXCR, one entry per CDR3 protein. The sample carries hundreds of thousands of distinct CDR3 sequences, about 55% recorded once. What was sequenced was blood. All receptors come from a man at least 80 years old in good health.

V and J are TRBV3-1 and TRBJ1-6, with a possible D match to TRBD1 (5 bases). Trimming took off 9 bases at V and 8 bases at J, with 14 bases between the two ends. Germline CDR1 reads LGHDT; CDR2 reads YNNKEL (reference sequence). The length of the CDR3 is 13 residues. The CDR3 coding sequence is TGTGCCAGTTCTCAGGGTGGTTATTCACCCCTCCACTTT. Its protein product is CASSQGGYSPLHF.

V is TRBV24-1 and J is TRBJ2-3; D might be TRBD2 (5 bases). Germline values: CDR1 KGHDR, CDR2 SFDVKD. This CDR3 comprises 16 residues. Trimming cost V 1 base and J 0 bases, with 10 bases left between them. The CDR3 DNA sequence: TGTGCCACCAGTGATTTCACAGCGGAGAGCACAGATACGCAGTATTTT. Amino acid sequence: CATSDFTAESTDTQYF.

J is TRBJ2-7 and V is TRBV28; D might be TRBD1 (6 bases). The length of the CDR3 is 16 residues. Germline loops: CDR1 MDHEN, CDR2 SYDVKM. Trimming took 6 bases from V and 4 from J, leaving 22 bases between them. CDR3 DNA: TGTGCCAGCAGCGCTATGGGGACACCGGGATCTTACGAGCAGTACTTC. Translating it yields CASSAMGTPGSYEQYF. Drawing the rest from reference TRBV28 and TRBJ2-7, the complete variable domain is DVKVTQSSRYLVKRTGEKVFLECVQDMDHENMFWYRQDPGLGLRLIYFSYDVKMKEKGDIPEGYSVSREKKERFSLILESASTNQTSMYLCASSAMGTPGSYEQYFGPGTRLTVT.

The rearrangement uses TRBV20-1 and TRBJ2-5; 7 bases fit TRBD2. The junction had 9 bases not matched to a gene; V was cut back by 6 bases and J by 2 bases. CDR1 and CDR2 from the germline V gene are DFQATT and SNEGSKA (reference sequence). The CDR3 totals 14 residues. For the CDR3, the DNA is TGCAGTGCAAACCCTAGCGGCCCGCAAGAGACCCAGTACTTC. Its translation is CSANPSGPQETQYF.

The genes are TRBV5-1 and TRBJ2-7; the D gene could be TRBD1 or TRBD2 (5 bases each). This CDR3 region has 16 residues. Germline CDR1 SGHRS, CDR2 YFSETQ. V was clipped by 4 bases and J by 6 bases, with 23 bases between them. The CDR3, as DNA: TGCGCCAGCAGCCCCGTCCGGGGCCGGGCTACGTTCGAGCAGTACTTC. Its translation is CASSPVRGRATFEQYF.

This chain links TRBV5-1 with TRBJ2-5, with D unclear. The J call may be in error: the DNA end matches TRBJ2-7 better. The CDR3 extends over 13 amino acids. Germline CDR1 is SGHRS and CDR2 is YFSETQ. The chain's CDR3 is CASSFDPTREQYF. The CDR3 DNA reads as TGCGCCAGCAGCTTCGACCCTACCCGCGAGCAGTACTTC.

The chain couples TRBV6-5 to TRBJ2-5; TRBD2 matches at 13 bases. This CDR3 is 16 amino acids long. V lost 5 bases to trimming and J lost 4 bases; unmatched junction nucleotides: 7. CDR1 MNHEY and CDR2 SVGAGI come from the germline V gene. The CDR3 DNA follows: TGTGCCAGCAGTACCCCCAGACTAGCGGGAGGAGAGACCCAGTACTTC. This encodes CASSTPRLAGGETQYF.

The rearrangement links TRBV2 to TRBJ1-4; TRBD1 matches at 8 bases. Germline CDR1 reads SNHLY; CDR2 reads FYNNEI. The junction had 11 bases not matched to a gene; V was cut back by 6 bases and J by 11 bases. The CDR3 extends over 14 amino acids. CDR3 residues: CASSPLQGEKKLFF. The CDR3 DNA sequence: TGTGCCAGCAGCCCTTTACAGGGGGAGAAGAAACTGTTTTTT. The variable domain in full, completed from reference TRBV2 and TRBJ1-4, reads EPEVTQTPSHQVTQMGQEVILRCVPISNHLYFYWYRQILGQKVEFLVSFYNNEISEKSEIFDDQFSVERPDGSNFTLKIRSTKLEDSAMYFCASSPLQGEKKLFFGSGTQLSVL.

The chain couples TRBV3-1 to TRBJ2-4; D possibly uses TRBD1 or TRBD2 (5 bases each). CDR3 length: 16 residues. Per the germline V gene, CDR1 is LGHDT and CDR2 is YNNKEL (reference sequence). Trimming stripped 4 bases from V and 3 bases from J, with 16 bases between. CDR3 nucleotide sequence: TGTGCCAGCAGCCCCGAGGGGCGAGTCGGCAAAAACATTCAGTACTTC. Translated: CASSPEGRVGKNIQYF.